This record looks at one TCR beta chain sequence and its context. The sample originates from a study of blood T cell repertoires in COVID-19. Turning to the study itself: The origin of the acute and convalescent COVID-19 samples was the United States, Italy and Spain.

V gave up 4 bases and J gave up 7 bases; unmatched junction bases: 12. CDR3 length: 16 residues. The germline V gene encodes CDR1 SEHNR and CDR2 FQNEAQ (reference sequence). Assignment of participants to cohorts was predicated upon participant-reported clinical history. The assay was immunoSEQ multiplex PCR, and TCRdb's table has in-frame clones only and misses some. The sample yields around 140,000 clones, approximately 84% seen once. The V gene is TRBV7-9, the J gene TRBJ2-1; 8 nucleotides agree with TRBD1. Material for sequencing was PBMCs or T cells enriched from blood (not recorded which). The sequence came from a woman aged 45-65 years with acute COVID-19. CDR3 DNA sequence: TGTGCCAGCAGCTCCGGTGGCCGGGGACAGGAGAATGAGCAGTTCTTC. Protein product: CASSSGGRGQENEQFF. The full variable domain, completed using reference TRBV7-9 and TRBJ2-1, is DTGVSQNPRHKITKRGQNVTFRCDPISEHNRLYWYRQTLGQGPEFLTYFQNEAQLEKSRLLSDRFSAERPKGSFSTLEIQRTEQGDSAMYLCASSSGGRGQENEQFFGPGTRLTVL.